This T cell receptor beta chain comes out of a study of control samples from healthy donors and cancer patients. TCRdb's copy holds only in-frame clones and misses some; the assay was immunoSEQ multiplex PCR. The sample yields some 82,000 clones, 80% to 90% seen once. CDR1 and CDR2 from the germline V gene are LGHDT and YNNKEL (reference sequence). Unmatched junction bases numbered 7, after V lost 8 bases and J lost 4 bases. The CDR3 is made up of 13 amino acids. The receptor's source is a man in his forties or fifties in good health. The J gene is TRBJ1-1, the V gene TRBV3-1 (or the pseudogene TRBV3-2), with TRBD1 matching over 7 bases. What was sequenced was blood. The DNA of the CDR3 is TGTGCCAGCGCAGGGGGTTTGGGCACTGAAGCTTTCTTT. Protein: CASAGGLGTEAFF.